The clone carrying this TCR beta chain was recorded at least ten times. Its cognate antigen is unknown. This sample was included in a study of response to subunit inactivated influenza vaccine. Findings of the study overall: New T cells are recruited in small numbers by each seasonal influenza vaccination, according to the authors' suggestion.

V was trimmed by 1 base and J by 3 bases, leaving 13 bases between them. Germline V gene data show CDR1 as SGHDT and CDR2 as YYEEEE. CDR3 size: 15 residues. In TCRdb, the RT-PCR reads were re-called with MiXCR into one record per CDR3 protein. The table includes 750,000 to 850,000 distinct CDR3 sequences, 18% detected once. This material consisted of PBMCs from blood, taken approximately 5 days after vaccination. This sequence was found in a man aged 45-65 years who received an inactivated influenza vaccine. The chain carries TRBV5-6 and TRBJ2-5; D not resolved. The CDR3 region is CASSLLPVPKETQYF. As DNA, the CDR3 is TGTGCCAGCAGCTTGCTTCCCGTACCAAAAGAGACCCAGTACTTC.